The 27 T cell receptor beta chains listed next were all sequenced from one sample in a study of blood T cell repertoires in COVID-19. Libraries were prepared by immunoSEQ multiplex PCR; TCRdb keeps only in-frame clonotypes and omits some of them. The sample holds tens of thousands of clones; 75% to 90% are singletons and the top ten take 9.5% to 12%. Specimen: peripheral blood. Every receptor here comes from a human donor in a cohort sampled during active COVID-19.

This clone was seen only a few times. CDR3 loop: CASSPAGVSSSAFF. The DNA of the CDR3 is TGTGCCAGCAGCCCCGCGGGGGTTTCGTCGTCAGCTTTCTTT. The V and J genes are TRBV7-9 and TRBJ1-1, with D possibly matching TRBD1 (5 bases). CDR3 length equals 14 residues. CDR1 and CDR2 from the germline V gene are SEHNR and FQNEAQ (reference sequence). Trimming took off 5 bases at V and 10 bases at J, with 20 bases between the two ends.

Notes on this clone: The same CDR3 also results from other DNA sequences found in this sample. The gene calls are TRBV30 and TRBJ1-5, with D possibly matching TRBD1 (6 bases). V lost 0 bases and J lost 7, with 13 bases in between. The CDR3 totals 14 residues. Germline V lookup: CDR1 GTSNPN, CDR2 SVGIG (reference sequence). DNA of the CDR3: TGTGCCTGGAGTGTACGAGGGGGGGGGCAGCCCCAGCATTTT. This codes for CAWSVRGGGQPQHF.

The chain couples TRBV27 to TRBJ1-6, with TRBD1 matching 7 bases. Germline-derived CDR1 and CDR2 are MNHEY and SMNVEV (reference sequence). J lost 6 bases, V lost 3 bases, and 2 bases had no gene match. This CDR3 is built from 14 residues. DNA of the CDR3: TGTGCCAGCAGTTTCGACAGGGTTAATTCACCCCTCCACTTT. Its translation is CASSFDRVNSPLHF.

The chain uses TRBV23-1 and TRBJ1-2, with D perhaps TRBD1 (6 bases). TRBV23-1 is an ORF, and what it does is uncertain. This CDR3 has 15 amino acids. V was trimmed by 0 bases and J by 4 bases, leaving 12 bases between them. This CDR3 is CASSQSKDSSYGYTF. In nucleotides, the CDR3 is TGCGCCAGCAGTCAATCGAAGGACAGCTCCTATGGCTACACCTTC.

The chain employs TRBV6-5 and TRBJ2-1, with D perhaps TRBD2 (6 bases). Trimming left V 0 bases short and J 5 bases short, with 14 bases between. CDR1 is MNHEY and CDR2 is SVGAGI in the germline V gene. The CDR3 length is 16 residues. CDR3 in amino acids: CASSYSSGRPNNEQFF. As DNA, the CDR3 is TGTGCCAGCAGTTACTCCTCGGGGAGGCCCAACAATGAGCAGTTCTTC.

The V gene is TRBV2, the J gene TRBJ2-7; no reliable D call. Germline CDR1 is SNHLY and CDR2 is FYNNEI. Trimming shortened V by 4 bases and J by 2 bases, and 18 bases separated the two germline ends. This CDR3 comprises 16 residues. As DNA, the CDR3 is TGTGCCAGCAGTGCCAGTCTAAACAGCCCAGCCTACGAGCAGTACTTC. Its protein product is CASSASLNSPAYEQYF. Drawing the rest from reference TRBV2 and TRBJ2-7, the complete variable domain is EPEVTQTPSHQVTQMGQEVILRCVPISNHLYFYWYRQILGQKVEFLVSFYNNEISEKSEIFDDQFSVERPDGSNFTLKIRSTKLEDSAMYFCASSASLNSPAYEQYFGPGTRLTVT.

This chain joins TRBV7-2 and TRBJ2-5; 10 nucleotides match TRBD1. The CDR3 extends over 15 amino acids. The J segment lost 5 bases and the V segment lost 5 bases, leaving 8 bases of the junction unmatched. CDR1 is SGHTA and CDR2 is FQGNSA in the germline V gene. The CDR3 sequence is CASSPRTGGWETQYF. In DNA, the CDR3 is TGTGCCAGCAGCCCTCGGACAGGGGGATGGGAGACCCAGTACTTC.

In regard to this clone: Other DNA sequences in this specimen translate into the identical CDR3. V gene TRBV5-1 combines with J gene TRBJ2-1; TRBD2 matches 10 bases. The CDR3 spans 15 residues. V lost 0 bases and J lost 5; bases outside the gene matches: 2. The germline CDR1 and CDR2 sequences are SGHRS and YFSETQ. The CDR3 nucleotides read TGCGCCAGCAGCTTGGTAGCGGGAGGCGACAATGAGCAGTTCTTC. Translated, it gives CASSLVAGGDNEQFF. The whole variable domain, filled in from reference TRBV5-1 and TRBJ2-1, reads KAGVTQTPRYLIKTRGQQVTLSCSPISGHRSVSWYQQTPGQGLQFLFEYFSETQRNKGNFPGRFSGRQFSNSRSEMNVSTLELGDSALYLCASSLVAGGDNEQFFGPGTRLTVL.

This chain links TRBV5-1 with TRBJ1-6; 7 bases map to TRBD1. V shed 4 bases and J 9 bases; nucleotides not matched to a gene: 7. In germline, CDR1 is SGHRS, CDR2 YFSETQ. This CDR3 spans 14 amino acids. CDR3 bases: TGCGCCAGCAGCAACTGGGACAGTGGTTCACCCCTCCACTTT. Translation: CASSNWDSGSPLHF.

This clone was observed a few times. The CDR3 spells CASSFWGRDTQYF. CDR3 sequence (DNA): TGCGCCAGCAGCTTCTGGGGCAGGGATACGCAGTATTTT. The rearrangement links TRBV5-1 to TRBJ2-3, with D maybe TRBD1 (5 bases). Per the germline V gene, CDR1 is SGHRS and CDR2 is YFSETQ. The V and J ends lost 2 bases and 6 bases respectively, with 10 bases between them. The CDR3 contains 13 residues. The whole variable domain, filled in from reference TRBV5-1 and TRBJ2-3, reads KAGVTQTPRYLIKTRGQQVTLSCSPISGHRSVSWYQQTPGQGLQFLFEYFSETQRNKGNFPGRFSGRQFSNSRSEMNVSTLELGDSALYLCASSFWGRDTQYFGPGTRLTVL.

The chain couples TRBV25-1 to TRBJ2-7; 9 bases fit TRBD2. The CDR3 extends over 13 amino acids. Trimming took 6 bases from V and 3 from J; bases not matched to a gene: 3. Germline CDR1 is MGHDK and CDR2 is SYGVNS. The CDR3 bases are TGTGCCAGCAGGACTAGCGGAGGCTACGAGCAGTACTTC. It yields the protein CASRTSGGYEQYF.

The chain has TRBV25-1 and TRBJ1-1; TRBD1 matches at 10 bases. CDR1 is MGHDK and CDR2 is SYGVNS in the germline V gene. J lost 4 bases, V lost 5 bases, and 4 bases had no gene match. The CDR3 is 14 amino acids. The CDR3 DNA sequence: TGTGCCAGCAGTCCCTGGACAGGGGGCACTGAAGCTTTCTTT. This translates into CASSPWTGGTEAFF.

The genes are TRBV5-8 and TRBJ1-2; 7 positions match TRBD1. The trim removed 6 bases at V and 2 bases at J, leaving 4 bases unmatched. This CDR3 spans 13 amino acids. CDR1 and CDR2 (germline): SGHTS, YDEGEE. CDR3 loop: CASNRGANYGYTF. Here the CDR3 DNA reads TGTGCCAGCAACAGGGGTGCCAACTATGGCTACACCTTC.

This clone appeared a single time. The J gene is TRBJ2-7, the V gene TRBV19; 7 bases match TRBD1. The germline V gene encodes CDR1 LNHDA and CDR2 SQIVND (reference sequence). CDR3 length: 13 amino acids. Losses at the gene ends were 6 bases for V and 3 bases for J; bases not matched to a gene: 5. The CDR3 DNA reads TGTGCCAGTAGCGTAGGGACAGACTACGAGCAGTACTTC. Residues: CASSVGTDYEQYF.

The V call is TRBV5-5, the J call TRBJ1-4; D is ambiguous. Germline V gives CDR1 SGHKS, CDR2 YYEKEE (reference sequence). CDR3 length: 15 amino acids. V dropped 4 bases and J dropped 2 bases, with 12 bases sitting between them. CDR3: CASSQSGKTNEKLFF. CDR3 DNA sequence: TGTGCCAGCAGCCAATCCGGGAAGACTAATGAAAAACTGTTTTTT.

This chain links TRBV28 with TRBJ2-2; 7 nucleotides agree with TRBD1. The CDR3 has 15 amino acids. J gave up 4 bases and V 2 bases, and 4 bases lay outside the gene matches. Germline assignment: CDR1 MDHEN and CDR2 SYDVKM. Written as DNA, the CDR3 is TGTGCCAGCAGTTTAATAGACAGGGTCACCGGGGAGCTGTTTTTT. Translation: CASSLIDRVTGELFF.

This chain links TRBV30 with TRBJ1-3; D gene ambiguous. The CDR3 spans 14 residues. Per germline, CDR1 GTSNPN and CDR2 SVGIG (reference sequence). Trimming removed 4 bases at V and 0 bases at J, with 10 bases between. In DNA, the CDR3 is TGTGCCTGGACAGAGGGCTACTCTGGAAACACCATATATTTT. It encodes CAWTEGYSGNTIYF.

V and J are TRBV28 and TRBJ1-2; 10 nucleotides agree with TRBD1. The CDR3 totals 13 residues. Germline V CDR1 and CDR2: MDHEN, SYDVKM. V lost 7 bases and J lost 10; bases outside the gene matches: 9. This CDR3 reads CASTPGQGRFYTF. CDR3 in DNA: TGTGCCAGCACCCCGGGACAGGGGAGGTTCTACACCTTC.

This CDR3 reads CASSAQESYEQYF. The CDR3, as DNA: TGTGCCAGCAGTGCGCAGGAAAGCTACGAGCAGTACTTC. The rearrangement uses TRBV2 and TRBJ2-7; D is ambiguous. Germline V CDR1 and CDR2: SNHLY, FYNNEI. The CDR3 contains 13 residues. The V and J ends lost 4 bases and 3 bases respectively, with 10 bases between them.

This clone was seen just once. The rearrangement links TRBV6-1 to TRBJ1-6; 7 nucleotides align to TRBD1. The CDR3 is 16 amino acids. The J segment lost 4 bases and the V segment lost 2 bases, leaving 5 bases of the junction unmatched. Germline lookup yields CDR1 MNHNS and CDR2 SASEGT. CDR3 DNA sequence: TGTGCCAGCAGTGAAAGGGCAGGGGGATATAATTCACCCCTCCACTTT. It yields the protein CASSERAGGYNSPLHF.

The chain links TRBV5-1 to TRBJ1-4; 11 bases agree with TRBD1. The CDR3 is 15 amino acids. Trimming removed 0 bases from V and 7 bases from J; junction bases left unmatched: 2. Germline V gene sequence: CDR1 SGHRS, CDR2 YFSETQ. The CDR3: CASSLAGTGGEKLFF. The CDR3 nucleotides are TGCGCCAGCAGCTTGGCCGGGACAGGGGGTGAAAAACTGTTTTTT.

This sequence joins TRBV5-1 and TRBJ1-1; tentatively, D is TRBD1 (5 bases). The V and J ends lost 0 bases and 3 bases respectively, with 9 bases between them. Germline V gene data show CDR1 as SGHRS and CDR2 as YFSETQ. The CDR3 consists of 14 residues. The DNA of the CDR3 is TGCGCCAGCAGCTTGGCCGACAGCGACACTGAAGCTTTCTTT. Translated: CASSLADSDTEAFF.

V is TRBV18 and J is TRBJ1-1; TRBD1 matches at 9 bases. The CDR3 contains 13 residues. CDR1 and CDR2 from the germline V gene are KGHSH and LQKENI. V lost 0 bases, J lost 8 bases, and 1 base stayed unmatched. In DNA, the CDR3 is TGTGCCAGCTCACCACCGGGACAGGGAGAAGCTTTCTTT. Translated: CASSPPGQGEAFF.

The chain carries TRBV4-2 and TRBJ1-2; 9 nucleotides agree with TRBD1. V was pared by 0 bases and J by 4 bases, with 6 bases of the junction left unmatched. The length of the CDR3 is 16 residues. CDR1 is LGHNA, CDR2 YNFKEQ, per germline. CDR3 sequence reads: CASSQDSGQGGYGYTF. The CDR3 DNA reads TGTGCCAGCAGCCAAGATTCGGGACAGGGAGGCTATGGCTACACCTTC.

This chain uses TRBV3-1 (or the pseudogene TRBV3-2) with TRBJ1-6, with D possibly TRBD1 on 5 matching bases. CDR3 length equals 14 residues. The V end was cut by 4 bases, the J end by 8 bases, with 12 bases between. The V gene's germline CDR1 is LGHDT and CDR2 YNNKEL (reference sequence). The CDR3 region is CASSLGGRDSPLHF. For the CDR3, the DNA is TGTGCCAGCAGCCTGGGGGGTAGGGATTCACCCCTCCACTTT.

V is TRBV3-1 (or the pseudogene TRBV3-2) and J is TRBJ2-7; possibly TRBD2 for D (5 bases). The CDR3 is 15 residues long. Germline CDR1 is LGHDT and CDR2 is YNNKEL (reference sequence). V was clipped by 3 bases and J by 4 bases, with 16 bases between them. The CDR3 protein is CASSQARGPGYEQYF. Here the CDR3 DNA reads TGTGCCAGCAGCCAGGCCCGGGGTCCGGGATACGAGCAGTACTTC.

This chain connects TRBV30 to TRBJ2-7; 13 nucleotides align to TRBD2. Germline values: CDR1 GTSNPN, CDR2 SVGIG (reference sequence). There are 15 residues in the CDR3. The ends lost 3 bases at V and 2 bases at J; junction bases unmatched: 4. The CDR3 DNA sequence: TGTGCCTGGAGCCTGGGACTAGCGGGACCCTACGAGCAGTACTTC. It translates to CAWSLGLAGPYEQYF. The full variable domain, with the rest looked up from reference TRBV30 and TRBJ2-7, is SQTIHQWPATLVQPVGSPLSLECTVEGTSNPNLYWYRQAAGRGLQLLFYSVGIGQISSEVPQNLSASRPQDRQFILSSKKLLLSDSGFYLCAWSLGLAGPYEQYFGPGTRLTVT.